A single sample is the source of the 30 T cell receptor beta chains below, sequenced in a study of shared clonotypes between healthy human individuals. Libraries were prepared by immunoSEQ multiplex PCR; TCRdb keeps only in-frame clonotypes and omits some of them. This table has about 510,000 clones, roughly 85% appearing once. The sequencing input was PBMCs. All receptors come from a woman aged 40 to 50 in good health. Some clones in this sample may be carry-over from other donors' samples.

The J gene is TRBJ2-2, the V gene TRBV5-1; 9 bases agree with TRBD2. J was trimmed by 2 bases and V by 4 bases; bases with no gene match: 3. CDR1 and CDR2 from the germline V gene are SGHRS and YFSETQ. The CDR3 extends over 15 amino acids. For the CDR3, the DNA is TGCGCCAGCAGCCCTAGCGGGATCAACACCGGGGAGCTGTTTTTT. The encoded protein is CASSPSGINTGELFF.

The chain uses TRBV7-3 and TRBJ2-3; TRBD2 matches at 8 bases. Germline CDR1 SGHTA, CDR2 FQGTGA. J lost 3 bases, V lost 5 bases, and 7 bases had no gene match. The CDR3 runs 15 residues. The CDR3 is CASSPYSGRTDTQYF. CDR3 DNA sequence: TGTGCCAGCAGCCCCTACAGCGGGAGAACAGATACGCAGTATTTT.

V and J are TRBV9 and TRBJ2-7, with TRBD1 matching over 7 bases. CDR3 length: 14 residues. The J segment lost 0 bases and the V segment lost 4 bases, leaving 4 bases of the junction unmatched. CDR1 and CDR2 from the germline V gene are SGDLS and YYNGEE. CDR3 loop: CASSPTGSSYEQYF. The CDR3 DNA follows: TGTGCCAGCAGCCCGACAGGGAGCTCCTACGAGCAGTACTTC.

This chain links TRBV2 with TRBJ2-1, with 7 bases fitting TRBD1. CDR1 and CDR2 from the germline V gene are SNHLY and FYNNEI. This CDR3 spans 11 amino acids. Losses at the gene ends were 4 bases for V and 15 bases for J; bases not matched to a gene: 6. CDR3 region: CASSATGLLFF. CDR3 DNA: TGTGCCAGCAGTGCGACAGGGCTTTTGTTCTTC.

The V gene is TRBV7-8, the J gene TRBJ2-7; D is possibly TRBD2 (5 bases). With 5 bases removed from V and 2 bases from J, the gap between germline ends came to 13 bases. Germline V gene sequence: CDR1 SGHVS, CDR2 FQNEAQ. The CDR3 covers 14 residues. The CDR3 sequence: CASSPPHGAYEQYF. CDR3 nucleotides: TGTGCCAGCAGCCCTCCGCACGGGGCCTACGAGCAGTACTTC. The whole variable domain, filled in from reference TRBV7-8 and TRBJ2-7, reads GAGVSQSPRYKVAKRGQDVALRCDPISGHVSLFWYQQALGQGPEFLTYFQNEAQLDKSGLPSDRFFAERPEGSVSTLKIQRTQQEDSAVYLCASSPPHGAYEQYFGPGTRLTVT.

This clone was observed a single time. The CDR3 DNA follows: TGTGCCAGCGAGGACACAAGCTATGGCTACACCTTC. This encodes CASEDTSYGYTF. The rearrangement uses TRBV28 and TRBJ1-2; a possible D gene is TRBD1 (5 bases). Trimming took off 8 bases at V and 4 bases at J, with 11 bases between the two ends. CDR1 MDHEN and CDR2 SYDVKM come from the germline V gene. The CDR3 sequence is 12 residues long.

The chain is built from TRBV5-1 and TRBJ2-5; 8 bases fit TRBD2. The CDR3 consists of 12 residues. CDR1 SGHRS and CDR2 YFSETQ come from the germline V gene. With 3 bases clipped from V and 11 bases from J, the junction kept 6 bases outside the gene matches. The CDR3 DNA is TGCGCCAGCAGCTCCCCGGGGGGGGAGCAGTACTTC. It yields the protein CASSSPGGEQYF.

In its sample, this clone was seen a few times. This sequence joins TRBV7-9 and TRBJ2-2; TRBD1 might be the D (6 bases). Looked up from germline, CDR1 is SEHNR and CDR2 is FQNEAQ (reference sequence). This CDR3 has 14 residues. V lost 10 bases and J 2 bases, leaving 14 bases between the germline ends. This CDR3 is CATTGTTNTGELFF. The CDR3 DNA sequence: TGTGCCACTACCGGGACAACCAACACCGGGGAGCTGTTTTTT.

This sequence joins TRBV28 and TRBJ2-5, with a tentative D call TRBD2 (5 bases). This CDR3 region has 15 residues. V was cut by 2 bases and J by 2 bases, with 12 bases left in between. Germline lookup yields CDR1 MDHEN and CDR2 SYDVKM. CDR3 loop: CASSLLAGPQETQYF. In DNA, the CDR3 is TGTGCCAGCAGTTTACTAGCAGGCCCACAAGAGACCCAGTACTTC.

The rearrangement links TRBV28 to TRBJ2-7, with a tentative D call TRBD1 (5 bases). The CDR3 contains 14 residues. Germline V gives CDR1 MDHEN, CDR2 SYDVKM. V gave up 3 bases and J gave up 5 bases, with 14 bases separating them. CDR3 nucleotides: TGTGCCAGCAGTTTTTTAGGGGTTCGTCACGAGCAGTACTTC. Residues: CASSFLGVRHEQYF.

The chain recombines TRBV4-3 with TRBJ1-4, with D maybe TRBD1 (6 bases). The germline V and J ends were trimmed by 0 bases and 8 bases, with 25 bases remaining between them. This CDR3 region has 19 residues. Germline CDR1 and CDR2: LGHNA and YSLEER. CDR3 DNA sequence: TGCGCCAGCAGCCAAGATCTGAGGAGGGGTGACAGGTTTAGCGAAAAACTGTTTTTT. Protein product: CASSQDLRRGDRFSEKLFF.

This clone has only one observation. The genes are TRBV5-1 and TRBJ2-2; no clear D. Per the germline V gene, CDR1 is SGHRS and CDR2 is YFSETQ. The CDR3 has 13 amino acids. Trimming cost V 4 bases and J 7 bases, with 11 bases left between them. CDR3: CASSEPGHGELFF. CDR3 DNA sequence: TGCGCCAGCAGCGAGCCAGGCCACGGGGAGCTGTTTTTT.

The V gene is TRBV5-1, the J gene TRBJ2-5; 8 bases line up with TRBD1. The V gene's germline CDR1 is SGHRS and CDR2 YFSETQ. The CDR3 contains 16 residues. Trimming took 6 bases from V and 4 from J; bases not matched to a gene: 14. The CDR3 bases are TGCGCCAGCAACTACGCGTTCGGGACAGGAGGAGAGACCCAGTACTTC. It translates to CASNYAFGTGGETQYF.

This clone appeared many times. The chain carries TRBV5-1 and TRBJ2-2; D unclear. The germline CDR1 and CDR2 sequences are SGHRS and YFSETQ. Trimming cost V 6 bases and J 3 bases, with 12 bases left between them. There are 14 residues in the CDR3. This chain's CDR3 is CASTREDYTGELFF. As DNA, the CDR3 is TGCGCCAGCACCCGAGAGGATTACACCGGGGAGCTGTTTTTT.

The sample holds a few counts of this clone. The chain links TRBV11-2 to TRBJ1-1; TRBD1 is a possible D gene (6 bases). V shed 5 bases and J shed 8 bases, with 18 bases lying between them. CDR1 SGHAT and CDR2 FQNNGV come from the germline V gene. This CDR3 contains 14 residues. The CDR3 sequence: CASSPITGTPEAFF. The CDR3 DNA follows: TGTGCCAGCAGCCCAATTACCGGGACACCAGAAGCTTTCTTT.

The gene calls are TRBV30 and TRBJ2-3, with TRBD2 matching 7 bases. The CDR3 is made up of 14 amino acids. CDR1 and CDR2 (germline): GTSNPN, SVGIG (reference sequence). The V gene end was trimmed by 3 bases and the J gene end by 3 bases; junction bases not matched to a gene: 6. CDR3 bases: TGTGCCTGGAGCCTCGGGAGGCGGACAGATACGCAGTATTTT. It specifies CAWSLGRRTDTQYF.

The chain joins TRBV30 to TRBJ2-3; 7 bases line up with TRBD2. The CDR3 has 13 amino acids. The germline V gene has CDR1 GTSNPN and CDR2 SVGIG (reference sequence). Germline trimming cut 8 bases from V and 3 bases from J; bases unmatched to any gene: 8. In nucleotides, the CDR3 is TGTGCCCGGGAGCGCGGGAGTACAGATACGCAGTATTTT. Translating gives CARERGSTDTQYF.

CDR3 in amino acids: CASSLLLTDNEQFF. CDR3 bases: TGTGCCAGCAGTTTATTGCTGACAGACAATGAGCAGTTCTTC. The V and J genes are TRBV28 and TRBJ2-1, with D maybe TRBD1 (5 bases). V was shortened by 1 base and J by 5 bases, with 9 bases between the two germline ends. CDR3 length equals 14 residues. Germline-derived CDR1 and CDR2 are MDHEN and SYDVKM.

This clone was detected a few times. This sample also contains other DNA sequences that code for the same CDR3. The chain couples TRBV15 to TRBJ1-1; D gene ambiguous. Between the trimmed V and J ends, which lost 0 bases and 1 base, there was a span of 3 bases. Germline CDR1 reads LNHNV; CDR2 reads YYDKDF (reference sequence). The CDR3 covers 13 residues. The CDR3 nucleotides are TGTGCCACCAGCAGAGACAGGAACACTGAAGCTTTCTTT. As protein: CATSRDRNTEAFF.

The J gene is TRBJ2-3, the V gene TRBV27, with 8 bases aligning to TRBD2. CDR1 and CDR2 from the germline V gene are MNHEY and SMNVEV (reference sequence). V lost 2 bases and J lost 0; bases outside the gene matches: 1. The CDR3 covers 15 residues. As DNA, the CDR3 is TGTGCCAGCAGTTTAGCGGGAGGAAGCACAGATACGCAGTATTTT. Its protein product is CASSLAGGSTDTQYF.

In its sample, this clone was seen once. The V and J genes are TRBV5-1 and TRBJ2-3; D call uncertain. Germline V lookup: CDR1 SGHRS, CDR2 YFSETQ. The CDR3 totals 15 residues. V shed 0 bases and J shed 4 bases, with 12 bases lying between them. The CDR3 region has the DNA TGCGCCAGCAGCTTGGTTAACCGTCAGGCAGATACGCAGTATTTT. As protein: CASSLVNRQADTQYF.

The rearrangement links TRBV6-5 to TRBJ2-7; D unresolved. The germline CDR1 and CDR2 sequences are MNHEY and SVGAGI. The CDR3 has 14 amino acids. V shed 8 bases and J shed 0 bases, with 14 bases lying between them. CDR3 sequence (DNA): TGTGCCAGCCTTAGGACCGCTAGCTCCTACGAGCAGTACTTC. Residues: CASLRTASSYEQYF.

To note about this clone: The junction shows a germline mismatch at one end, possibly a read error. The chain couples TRBV4-2 to TRBJ1-1, with D possibly TRBD1 on 5 matching bases. CDR3 length: 12 amino acids. Germline loops: CDR1 LGHNA, CDR2 YNFKEQ. CDR3 sequence reads: CASSQGGGEAFF. The DNA for the CDR3 is TGTGCCAGCAGCCAAGGCGGAGGGGAAGCCTTCTTT.

V is TRBV11-2 and J is TRBJ1-4; D is possibly TRBD1 (6 bases). V was trimmed by 3 bases and J by 8 bases, leaving 16 bases between them. The CDR3 is 15 residues long. Germline CDR1 and CDR2: SGHAT and FQNNGV. CDR3 loop: CASSLGDIRREKLFF. The CDR3 DNA reads as TGTGCCAGCAGCTTGGGGGACATACGAAGGGAAAAACTGTTTTTT.

A few counts support this clone. Other DNA sequences in the same sample also yield this CDR3. V and J are TRBV6-1 and TRBJ1-1; D gene ambiguous. CDR3 length equals 13 residues. V was trimmed by 2 bases and J by 0 bases, leaving 4 bases between them. Looked up from germline, CDR1 is MNHNS and CDR2 is SASEGT. This chain's CDR3 is CASSESVNTEAFF. DNA for the CDR3: TGTGCCAGCAGTGAATCCGTGAACACTGAAGCTTTCTTT.

V usage is TRBV5-4 and J usage is TRBJ1-5; perhaps TRBD1 as D (5 bases). CDR1 is SGHNT and CDR2 is YYREEE in the germline V gene (reference sequence). V dropped 4 bases and J dropped 3 bases, with 8 bases sitting between them. CDR3 length: 13 residues. The CDR3 DNA is TGTGCCAGCAGCCCGGACAACAATCAGCCCCAGCATTTT. Translating gives CASSPDNNQPQHF.

The rearrangement uses TRBV7-2 and TRBJ1-1; 8 bases map to TRBD1. Losses at the gene ends were 1 base for V and 1 base for J; bases not matched to a gene: 2. The CDR3 has 15 amino acids. CDR1 SGHTA and CDR2 FQGNSA come from the germline V gene. DNA of the CDR3: TGTGCCAGCAGCTTAGGCGGGACAGGGAACACTGAAGCTTTCTTT. Its translation is CASSLGGTGNTEAFF.

This clone was seen repeatedly, ten times or more. The junction and the germline gene differ at one end; a read error may be behind it. This rearrangement joins TRBV7-7 to TRBJ2-7, with D perhaps TRBD2 (5 bases). Germline assignment: CDR1 SSHAT and CDR2 FNYEAQ (reference sequence). This CDR3 spans 13 amino acids. Written as DNA, the CDR3 is TGTGCTAGCAGCTCCTTCGTCGGGGACGAGCAGTACTTC. This sequence encodes CASSSFVGDEQYF.

This clone was counted ten times or more. The V call is TRBV28, the J call TRBJ1-1, with TRBD1 matching 7 bases. The germline V gene has CDR1 MDHEN and CDR2 SYDVKM. J lost 9 bases, V lost 5 bases, and 9 bases had no gene match. The CDR3 sequence is 13 residues long. CDR3 DNA: TGTGCCAGCAGTCTAGCGCTACAGGGGAAAGCTTTCTTT. This encodes CASSLALQGKAFF. Supplemented by reference TRBV28 and TRBJ1-1, the full variable domain reads DVKVTQSSRYLVKRTGEKVFLECVQDMDHENMFWYRQDPGLGLRLIYFSYDVKMKEKGDIPEGYSVSREKKERFSLILESASTNQTSMYLCASSLALQGKAFFGQGTRLTVV.

This clone turned up a few times. The rearrangement uses TRBV5-5 and TRBJ2-2; D gene ambiguous. CDR1 is SGHKS and CDR2 is YYEKEE in the germline V gene (reference sequence). The V gene lost 2 bases and the J gene lost 4 bases, with 15 bases spanning the gap. This CDR3 spans 16 amino acids. In DNA form, the CDR3 reads TGTGCCAGCAGCTTCTCGGGCACGAAGTGCACCGGGGAGCTGTTTTTT. Translation gives CASSFSGTKCTGELFF.